This is a list of T cell receptor beta chains from one sample in a study of blood T cell repertoires in COVID-19. Generated by immunoSEQ multiplex PCR, the TCRdb table keeps only in-frame clones and is missing some. The sample has 80,000 or so clones; over 80% are singletons. Sequenced material: peripheral blood. These receptors were collected from a human donor in a cohort sampled during active COVID-19. The conserved cysteine and the conserved F or W are not part of the CDR3 here. Expanded clones get a size class; other rows say once, few or many, or leave the size out.

j_call	clone_size	v_call	cdr3_aa
TRBJ1-1	once	TRBV21-1	ASSISEGGLTEAF
TRBJ1-2	.	TRBV21-1	ASPYGYT
TRBJ2-1	.	TRBV19	ASSKEGLAENNEQF
TRBJ2-1	few	TRBV7-2	ASSLQGPSSYNEQF
TRBJ1-5	.	TRBV19	ASSNAGLSNQPQH
TRBJ2-3	once	TRBV24-1	ATSDATSGGGDTQY
TRBJ2-3	.	TRBV15	ATSREGGTDTQY
TRBJ1-5	.	TRBV4-1	ASSQEGGGPGNQPQH
TRBJ2-1	.	TRBV28	ASSLQAGVYNEQF
TRBJ1-5	.	TRBV18	ASSLEGGRQPQH
TRBJ2-2	.	TRBV7-9	ASRALAGGGTGELF
TRBJ1-1	once	TRBV29-1	SVDGDRRNTEAF
TRBJ1-1	.	TRBV11-3	ASSSTTRNTEAF
TRBJ2-3	.	TRBV14	ASSLGTASTDTQY
TRBJ2-7	few	TRBV30	AWSRGGWEQY
TRBJ2-1	few	TRBV7-9	ASSLGGGAVYNEQF
TRBJ2-7	few	TRBV19	ASSIGGQGNDEQY
TRBJ1-1	few	TRBV7-9	ASSPDTMNTEAF